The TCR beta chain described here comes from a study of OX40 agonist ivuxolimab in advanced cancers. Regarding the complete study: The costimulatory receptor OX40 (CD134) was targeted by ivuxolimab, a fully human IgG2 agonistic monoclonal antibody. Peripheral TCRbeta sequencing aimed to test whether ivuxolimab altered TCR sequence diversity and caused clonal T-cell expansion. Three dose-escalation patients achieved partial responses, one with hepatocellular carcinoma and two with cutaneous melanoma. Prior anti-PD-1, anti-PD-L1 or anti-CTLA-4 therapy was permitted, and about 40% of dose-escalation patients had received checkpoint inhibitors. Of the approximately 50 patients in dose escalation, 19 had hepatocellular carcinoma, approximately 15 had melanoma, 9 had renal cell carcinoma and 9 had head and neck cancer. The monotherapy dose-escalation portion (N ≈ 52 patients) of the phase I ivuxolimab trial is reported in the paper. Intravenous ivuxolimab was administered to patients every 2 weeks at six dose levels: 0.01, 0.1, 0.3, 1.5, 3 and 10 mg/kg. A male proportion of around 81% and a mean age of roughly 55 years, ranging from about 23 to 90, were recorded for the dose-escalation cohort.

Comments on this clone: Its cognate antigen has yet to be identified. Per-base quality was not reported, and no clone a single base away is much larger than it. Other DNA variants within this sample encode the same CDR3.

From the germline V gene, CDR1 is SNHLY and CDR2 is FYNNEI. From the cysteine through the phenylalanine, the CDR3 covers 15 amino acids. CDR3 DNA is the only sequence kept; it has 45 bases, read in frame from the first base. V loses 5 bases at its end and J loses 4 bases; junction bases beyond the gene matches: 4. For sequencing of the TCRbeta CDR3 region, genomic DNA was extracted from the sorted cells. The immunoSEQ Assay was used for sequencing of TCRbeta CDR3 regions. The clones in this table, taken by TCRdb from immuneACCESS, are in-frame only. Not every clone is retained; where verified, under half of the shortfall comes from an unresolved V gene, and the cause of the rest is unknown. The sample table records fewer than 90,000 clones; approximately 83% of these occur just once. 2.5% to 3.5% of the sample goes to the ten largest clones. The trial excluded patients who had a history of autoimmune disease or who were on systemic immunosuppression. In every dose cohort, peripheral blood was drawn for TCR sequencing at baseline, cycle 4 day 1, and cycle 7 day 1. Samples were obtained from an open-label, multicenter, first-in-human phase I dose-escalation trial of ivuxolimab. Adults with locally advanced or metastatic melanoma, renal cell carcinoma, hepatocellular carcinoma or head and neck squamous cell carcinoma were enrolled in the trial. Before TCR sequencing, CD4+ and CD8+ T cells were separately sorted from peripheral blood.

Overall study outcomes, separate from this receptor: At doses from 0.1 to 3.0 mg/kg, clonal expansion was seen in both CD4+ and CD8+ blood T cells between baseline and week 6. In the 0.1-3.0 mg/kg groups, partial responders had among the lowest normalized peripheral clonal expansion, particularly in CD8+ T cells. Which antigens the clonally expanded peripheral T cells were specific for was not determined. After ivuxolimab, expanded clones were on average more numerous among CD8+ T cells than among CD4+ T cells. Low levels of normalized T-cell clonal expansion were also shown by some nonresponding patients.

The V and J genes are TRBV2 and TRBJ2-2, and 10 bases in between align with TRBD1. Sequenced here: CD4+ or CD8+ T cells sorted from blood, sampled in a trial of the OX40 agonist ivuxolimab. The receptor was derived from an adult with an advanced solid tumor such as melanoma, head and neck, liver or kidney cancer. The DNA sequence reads TGTGCCAGCAGTTGGGACAGGGGAGGCACCGGGGAGCTGTTTTTT. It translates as CASSWDRGGTGELFF.